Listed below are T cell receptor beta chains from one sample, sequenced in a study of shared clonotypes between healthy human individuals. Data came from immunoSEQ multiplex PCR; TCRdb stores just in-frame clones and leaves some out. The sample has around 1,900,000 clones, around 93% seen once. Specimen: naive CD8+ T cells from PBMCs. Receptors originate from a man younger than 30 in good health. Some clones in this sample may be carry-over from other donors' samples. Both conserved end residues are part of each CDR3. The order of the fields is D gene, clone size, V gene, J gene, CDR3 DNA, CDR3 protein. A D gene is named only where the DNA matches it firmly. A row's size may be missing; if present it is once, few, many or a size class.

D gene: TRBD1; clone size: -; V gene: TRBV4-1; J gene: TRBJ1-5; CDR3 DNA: TGCGCCAGCAGCCAAGTCGGTGGGGCAGGGGGCTCGCAGCCCCAGCATTTT; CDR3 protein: CASSQVGGAGGSQPQHF
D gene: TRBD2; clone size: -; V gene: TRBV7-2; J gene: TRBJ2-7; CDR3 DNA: TGTGCCAGCAGTTATAGCGGGAAAGGACCCCACGAGCAGTACTTC; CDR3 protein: CASSYSGKGPHEQYF
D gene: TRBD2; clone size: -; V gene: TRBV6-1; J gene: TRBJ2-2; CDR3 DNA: TGTGCCTCCCGGGGCGGGAGATACACCGGGGAGCTGTTTTTT; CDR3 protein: CASRGGRYTGELFF
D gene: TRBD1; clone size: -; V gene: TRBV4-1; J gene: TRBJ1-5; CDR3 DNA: TGCGCCAGCAGCCAAGTTAGGACAGGGGATGGACAGCCCCAGCATTTT; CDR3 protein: CASSQVRTGDGQPQHF
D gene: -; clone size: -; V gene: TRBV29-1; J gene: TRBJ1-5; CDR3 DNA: TGCAGCGTTGGGGGCAATGTCACGCGGAGCAATCAGCCCCAGCATTTT; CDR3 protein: CSVGGNVTRSNQPQHF
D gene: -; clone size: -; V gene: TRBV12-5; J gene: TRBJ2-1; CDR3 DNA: TGTGCTAGTGGTTGGGACAACGACAATGAGCAGTTCTTC; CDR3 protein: CASGWDNDNEQFF
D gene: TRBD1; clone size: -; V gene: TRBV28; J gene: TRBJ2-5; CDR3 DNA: TGTGCCAGCAGTCAAACAGGGGGTCCAGAGACCCAGTACTTC; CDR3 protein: CASSQTGGPETQYF
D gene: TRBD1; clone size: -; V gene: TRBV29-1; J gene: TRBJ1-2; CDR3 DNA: TGCAGCGTTGGCCATGGGACAGAGAACTATGGCTACACCTTC; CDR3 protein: CSVGHGTENYGYTF
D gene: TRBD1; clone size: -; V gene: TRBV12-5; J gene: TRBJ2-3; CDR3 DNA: TGTGCTAGTGGTATAGCCGGGACAGGGAACACAGATACGCAGTATTTT; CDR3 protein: CASGIAGTGNTDTQYF
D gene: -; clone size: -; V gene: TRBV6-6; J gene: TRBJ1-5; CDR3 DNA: TGTGCCAGCACCGAGACCGACTCTAAAAATCAGCCCCAGCATTTT; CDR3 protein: CASTETDSKNQPQHF
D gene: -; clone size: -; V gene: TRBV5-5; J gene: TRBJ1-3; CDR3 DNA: TGTGCCAGCAGCTTCAGGGGTGGTGGAAACACCATATATTTT; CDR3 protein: CASSFRGGGNTIYF
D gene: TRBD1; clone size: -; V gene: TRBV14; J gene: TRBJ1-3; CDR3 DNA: TGTGCCAGCAGCAACTACAGGGGTGCTGGAAACACCATATATTTT; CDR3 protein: CASSNYRGAGNTIYF
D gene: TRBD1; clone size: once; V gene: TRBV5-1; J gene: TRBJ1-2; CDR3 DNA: TGCGCCAGCAGCGGGACAGGGGGCGTCGATGGCTACACCTTC; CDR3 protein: CASSGTGGVDGYTF
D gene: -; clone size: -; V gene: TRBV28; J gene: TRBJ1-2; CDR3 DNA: TGTGCCAGCATGGGGCTCTTAGGGGCCTATGGCTACACCTTC; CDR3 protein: CASMGLLGAYGYTF
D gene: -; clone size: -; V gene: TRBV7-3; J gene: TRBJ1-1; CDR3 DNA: TGTGCCAGCAGCGCCTCAGGGTGGGGCCGGGAAGCTTTCTTT; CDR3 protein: CASSASGWGREAFF
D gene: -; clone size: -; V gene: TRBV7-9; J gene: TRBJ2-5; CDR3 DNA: TGTGCCAGCAGCTTAGGCGTGGACGGAGCCTATGTACAGACCCAGTACTTC; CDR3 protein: CASSLGVDGAYVQTQYF
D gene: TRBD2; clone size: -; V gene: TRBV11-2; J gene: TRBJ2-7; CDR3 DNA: TGTGCCAGCAGCTCTTGGGCTAGCGGAAACTCCTACGAGCAGTACTTC; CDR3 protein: CASSSWASGNSYEQYF
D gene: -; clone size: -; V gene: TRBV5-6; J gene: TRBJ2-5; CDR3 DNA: TGTGCCAGCAGCGCCCCCGGGGCAGGCAGGGGGGCGCAAGAGACCCAGTACTTC; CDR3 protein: CASSAPGAGRGAQETQYF
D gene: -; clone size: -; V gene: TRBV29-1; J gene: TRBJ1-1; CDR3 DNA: TGCAGCGTTGAATTCCGGGGTGAAGCTTTCTTT; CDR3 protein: CSVEFRGEAFF
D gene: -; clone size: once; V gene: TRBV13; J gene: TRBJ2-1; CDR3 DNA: TGTGCCAGCAGCTTAGGTGCCGATGAGCAGTTCTTC; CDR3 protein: CASSLGADEQFF
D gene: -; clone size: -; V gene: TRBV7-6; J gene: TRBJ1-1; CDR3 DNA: TGTGCCAGCAGCCCCCGGACGGGAGGGGTCGGCATTGAAGCTTTCTTT; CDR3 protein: CASSPRTGGVGIEAFF
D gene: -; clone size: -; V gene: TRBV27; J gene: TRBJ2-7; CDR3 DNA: TGTGCCAGCAGTTTTTCTGGGGGCATAGTGGACTACGAGCAGTACTTC; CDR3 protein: CASSFSGGIVDYEQYF
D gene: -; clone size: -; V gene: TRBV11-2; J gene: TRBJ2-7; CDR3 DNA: TGTGCCAGCAGGGGGGCAACCTACGAGCAGTACTTC; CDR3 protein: CASRGATYEQYF
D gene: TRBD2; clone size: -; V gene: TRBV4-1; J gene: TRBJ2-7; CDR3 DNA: TGCGCCAGCAGCCAAGTGGCGGGAGCGGACGAGCAGTACTTC; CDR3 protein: CASSQVAGADEQYF
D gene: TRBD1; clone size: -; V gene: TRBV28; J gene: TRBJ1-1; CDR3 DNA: TGTGCCAGCAGTTCCAAGGACAGGGGGCAAGCTTTCTTT; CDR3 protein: CASSSKDRGQAFF
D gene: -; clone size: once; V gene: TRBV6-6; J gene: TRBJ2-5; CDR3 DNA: TGTGCCAGCAGCTGGATGGGACGGCTACAAGAGACCCAGTACTTC; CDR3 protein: CASSWMGRLQETQYF
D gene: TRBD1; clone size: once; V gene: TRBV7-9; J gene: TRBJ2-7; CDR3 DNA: TGTGCCAGCAGCCTATCGGACAGGAGTTACGAGCAGTACTTC; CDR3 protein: CASSLSDRSYEQYF
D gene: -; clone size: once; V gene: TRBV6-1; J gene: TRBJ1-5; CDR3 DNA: TGTGCCAGCAGCCCACTCCAAGTTCAGCCCCAGCATTTT; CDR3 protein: CASSPLQVQPQHF
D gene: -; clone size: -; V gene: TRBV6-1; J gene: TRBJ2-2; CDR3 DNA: TGTGCCAGCAGTGAATCAAGGCCTACCGGGGAGCTGTTTTTT; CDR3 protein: CASSESRPTGELFF
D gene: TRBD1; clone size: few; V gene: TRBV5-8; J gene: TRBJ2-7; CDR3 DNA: TGTGCCAGCAGCGATTTACAGGGGTTATACGACGAGCAGTACTTC; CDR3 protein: CASSDLQGLYDEQYF
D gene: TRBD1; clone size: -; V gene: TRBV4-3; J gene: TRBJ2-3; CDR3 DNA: TGCGCCAGCAGCCAAGAAACAGGGGGCATCGTCACAGATACGCAGTATTTT; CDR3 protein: CASSQETGGIVTDTQYF
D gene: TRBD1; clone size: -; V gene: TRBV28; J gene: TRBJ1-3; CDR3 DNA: TGTGCCAGCAGTTCCCCGGGACAGGGGATGAAGGGGGACTCTGGAAACACCATATATTTT; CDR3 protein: CASSSPGQGMKGDSGNTIYF
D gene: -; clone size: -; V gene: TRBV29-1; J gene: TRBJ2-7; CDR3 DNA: TGCAGCGCCGGGGACGGGAACTCCTACGAGCAGTACTTC; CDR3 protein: CSAGDGNSYEQYF
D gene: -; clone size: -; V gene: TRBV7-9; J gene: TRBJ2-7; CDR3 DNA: TGTGCCAGCAGCTCCCAGGACGGTAGACGGTACGAGCAGTACTTC; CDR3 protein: CASSSQDGRRYEQYF
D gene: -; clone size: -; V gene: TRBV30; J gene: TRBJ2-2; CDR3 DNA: TGTGCCTGGAGTGTATGGCCGAACACCGGGGAGCTGTTTTTT; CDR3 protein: CAWSVWPNTGELFF
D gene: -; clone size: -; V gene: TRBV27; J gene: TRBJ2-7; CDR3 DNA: TGTGCCAGCAGTACAGGACTCACCTACGAGCAGTACTTC; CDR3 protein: CASSTGLTYEQYF
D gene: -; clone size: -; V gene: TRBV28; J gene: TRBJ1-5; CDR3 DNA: TGTGCCAGCAGTTTTGGGGAATTCAATCAGCCCCAGCATTTT; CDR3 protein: CASSFGEFNQPQHF
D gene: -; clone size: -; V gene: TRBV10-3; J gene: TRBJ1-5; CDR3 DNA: TGTGCCATCAGTGAGTCTGGTAGCAATCAGCCCCAGCATTTT; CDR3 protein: CAISESGSNQPQHF
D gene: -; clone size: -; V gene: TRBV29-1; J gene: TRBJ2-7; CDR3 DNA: TGCAGCGTTGTGGACCATACCTACGAGCAGTACTTC; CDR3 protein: CSVVDHTYEQYF
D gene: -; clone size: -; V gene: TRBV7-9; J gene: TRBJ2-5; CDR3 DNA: TGTGCCAGCAGCTTAGCGCTAGTAGAGACCCAGTACTTC; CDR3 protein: CASSLALVETQYF
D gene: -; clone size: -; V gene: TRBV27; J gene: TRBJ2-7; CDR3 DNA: TGTGCCATCTTCCGGGACAAGACCTACGAGCAGTACTTC; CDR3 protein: CAIFRDKTYEQYF
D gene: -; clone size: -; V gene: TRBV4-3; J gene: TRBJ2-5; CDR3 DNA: TGCGCCAGCAGCCAAGATAGAGTCAGGGGAGGACGAGAGACCCAGTACTTC; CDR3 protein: CASSQDRVRGGRETQYF
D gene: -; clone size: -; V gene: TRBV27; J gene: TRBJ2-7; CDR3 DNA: TGTGCCAGTTCCTATCAAAATGGGCCGGGCGAGCAGTACTTC; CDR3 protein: CASSYQNGPGEQYF
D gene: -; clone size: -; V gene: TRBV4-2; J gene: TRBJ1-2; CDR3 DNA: TGTGCCAGCAGCCAAGATGGAGCGGGACAAGCTAACTATGGCTACACCTTC; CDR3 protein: CASSQDGAGQANYGYTF
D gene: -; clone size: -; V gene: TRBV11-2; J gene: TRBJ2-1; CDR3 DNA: TGTGCCAGCAGCTTGGGAGTAGCGGTAAGTTTTGAGCAGTTCTTC; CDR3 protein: CASSLGVAVSFEQFF
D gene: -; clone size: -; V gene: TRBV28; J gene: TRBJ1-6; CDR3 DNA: TGTGCCAGCAGTTTAACCCCCTCGGATTCACCCCTCCACTTT; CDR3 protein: CASSLTPSDSPLHF
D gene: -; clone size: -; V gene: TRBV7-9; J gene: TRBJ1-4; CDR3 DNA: TGTGCCAGCAGCGTAGGTGACAGATTTGATGAAAAACTGTTTTTT; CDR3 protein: CASSVGDRFDEKLFF
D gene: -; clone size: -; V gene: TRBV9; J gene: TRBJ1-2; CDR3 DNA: TGTGCCAGCAGCGCGTGGGGCCAGAACTATGGCTACACCTTC; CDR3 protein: CASSAWGQNYGYTF
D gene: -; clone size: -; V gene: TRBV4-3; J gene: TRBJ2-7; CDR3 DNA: TGCGCCAGCAGCCAAGTGTTCAACGCCCCTACCTACGAGCAGTACTTC; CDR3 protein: CASSQVFNAPTYEQYF
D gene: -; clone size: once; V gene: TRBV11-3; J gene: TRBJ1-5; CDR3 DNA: TGTGCCAGCAGCTTAAAGCAACGGGTTAGCAATCAGCCCCAGCATTTT; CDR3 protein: CASSLKQRVSNQPQHF
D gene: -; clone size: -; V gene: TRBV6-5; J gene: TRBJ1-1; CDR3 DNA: TGTGCCAGCAGTGGAGCGAACACTGAAGCTTTCTTT; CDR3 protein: CASSGANTEAFF
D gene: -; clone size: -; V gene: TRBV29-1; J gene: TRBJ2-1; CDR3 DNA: TGCAGCGTTGAATACTTGGGTAGCCCGAGAGGAAATGAGCAGTTCTTC; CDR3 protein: CSVEYLGSPRGNEQFF
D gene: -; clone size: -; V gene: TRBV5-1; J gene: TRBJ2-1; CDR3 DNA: TGCGCCAGCAGGTGGACTGACCCCAACAATGAGCAGTTCTTC; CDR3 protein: CASRWTDPNNEQFF
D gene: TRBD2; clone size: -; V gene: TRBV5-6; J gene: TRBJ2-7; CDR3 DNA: TGTGCCAGCAGCTTGGGGCTAGCGGAAGAAAGCTCCTACGAGCAGTACTTC; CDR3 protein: CASSLGLAEESSYEQYF
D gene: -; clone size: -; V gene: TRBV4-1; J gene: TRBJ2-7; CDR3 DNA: TGCGCCAGCAGCCAAAATAAGGGAACACTCTACGAGCAGTACTTC; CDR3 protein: CASSQNKGTLYEQYF
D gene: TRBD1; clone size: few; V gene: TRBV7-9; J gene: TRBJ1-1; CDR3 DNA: TGTGCCAGCAGCTTAGAACATGGGACAGGGGCTTTCTTT; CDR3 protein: CASSLEHGTGAFF
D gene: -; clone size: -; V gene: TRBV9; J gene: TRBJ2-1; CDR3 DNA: TGTGCCAGCAGCGTAGCTTACCTAAAAATTTACAATGAGCAGTTCTTC; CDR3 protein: CASSVAYLKIYNEQFF
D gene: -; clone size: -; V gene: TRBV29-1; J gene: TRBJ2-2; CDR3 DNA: TGCAGCGCACATCCCCGACGGACCGGGGAGCTGTTTTTT; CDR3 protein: CSAHPRRTGELFF
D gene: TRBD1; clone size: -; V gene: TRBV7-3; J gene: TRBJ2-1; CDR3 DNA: TGTGCCAGCAGCTTCGGGACAGATGAGCAGTTCTTC; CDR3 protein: CASSFGTDEQFF
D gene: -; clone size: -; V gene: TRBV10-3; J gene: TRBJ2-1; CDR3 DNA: TGTGCCCTAACGATACCAGGGTACAATGAGCAGTTCTTC; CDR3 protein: CALTIPGYNEQFF